The present TCR beta chain was sequenced within a study of blood T cell repertoires in COVID-19. Measured with immunoSEQ multiplex PCR; TCRdb has only the in-frame clones, and not every one. The table lists approximately 240,000 clones, approximately 86% of them singletons. The V gene's germline CDR1 is SGHAT and CDR2 FQNNGV. V trimming: 5 bases; J trimming: 8 bases; junction bases outside the gene matches: 6. CDR3 length: 13 residues. This clone turned up a few times. The chain combines TRBV11-2 with TRBJ2-1; 7 bases line up with TRBD2. This receptor was identified in a woman aged 25 to 39 with COVID-19, enrolled during active disease. Sequencing was done on a sample of peripheral blood. The chain's CDR3 is CASSRQSGDEQFF. The CDR3, as DNA: TGTGCCAGCAGCCGTCAAAGCGGGGATGAGCAGTTCTTC.